The 16 T cell receptor beta chains below were found in one sample sequenced in a study of beta chain features in type 1 diabetes. Overall study findings and caveats: Researchers report that Type 1 diabetes patients had moderately but significantly shorter TCRB CDR3s across all four CD4+ subsets.

No cognate antigen is known for these TCRs. The authors reverse transcribed all of the isolated RNA, so sequencing captured expressed TCRB transcripts. TCRdb keeps only in-frame clones here, not all; method: immunoSEQ multiplex PCR. The profile shows about 700,000 clones, roughly 13% of them singletons. The material sequenced was naive CD4+ T cells from blood. The source of these receptors is a man aged 18-30 years with type 1 diabetes.

This clone was detected a few times. V and J are TRBV7-9 and TRBJ2-5, with no clear D. The CDR3 loop spans 12 amino acids. Trimming left V 7 bases short and J 7 bases short, with 13 bases between. The V gene's germline CDR1 is SEHNR and CDR2 FQNEAQ (reference sequence). In DNA form, the CDR3 reads TGTGCCAGCACCGCGGACGGCTCGACCCAGTACTTC. Amino acids: CASTADGSTQYF.

This clone was detected a few times. The chain has TRBV25-1 and TRBJ1-5; D possibly corresponds to TRBD1 (5 bases). V shed 7 bases and J shed 6 bases, with 13 bases lying between them. The CDR3 is 13 residues long. Germline CDR1 is MGHDK and CDR2 is SYGVNS. CDR3 region: CASTSGGGQPQHF. Written as DNA, the CDR3 is TGTGCCAGCACCTCAGGCGGGGGTCAGCCCCAGCATTTT.

The chain uses TRBV5-1 and TRBJ2-4; no clear D gene. V lost 4 bases, J lost 0 bases, and 14 bases lay in between. Germline V CDR1 and CDR2: SGHRS, YFSETQ. There are 16 residues in the CDR3. CDR3 amino acids: CASSLSPTEAKNIQYF. Written as DNA, the CDR3 is TGCGCCAGCAGCCTTTCTCCGACCGAAGCCAAAAACATTCAGTACTTC.

This clone has only a few counts. The J gene is TRBJ2-7, the V gene TRBV5-8; TRBD1 aligns across 8 bases. The CDR3 spans 12 residues. Germline loops: CDR1 SGHTS, CDR2 YDEGEE. The junction had 6 bases not matched to a gene; V was cut back by 4 bases and J by 9 bases. CDR3 sequence: CASSPGQVGQYF. CDR3 nucleotide sequence: TGTGCCAGCAGCCCGGGACAGGTGGGGCAGTACTTC.

The chain carries TRBV5-1 and TRBJ2-3; D gene unclear. The germline V gene has CDR1 SGHRS and CDR2 YFSETQ. The CDR3 has 16 residues. V was pared by 2 bases and J by 3 bases, with 16 bases between. CDR3 bases: TGCGCCAGCAGCTTTGGACCCTCTCCGGTAACAGATACGCAGTATTTT. Translated, it gives CASSFGPSPVTDTQYF.

CDR3 sequence (DNA): TGCAGCGTTGAAGGGCAGGCACCCCATGGGGCCAACGTCCTGACTTTC. Its protein product is CSVEGQAPHGANVLTF. The chain uses TRBV29-1 and TRBJ2-6; D unclear. The CDR3 loop spans 16 amino acids. The germline V gene has CDR1 SQVTM and CDR2 ANQGSEA. Trimming removed 1 base from V and 3 bases from J, with 13 bases in between. Full variable domain (outside the CDR3, taken from reference TRBV29-1 and TRBJ2-6): SAVISQKPSRDICQRGTSLTIQCQVDSQVTMMFWYRQQPGQSLTLIATANQGSEATYESGFVIDKFPISRPNLTFSTLTVSNMSPEDSSIYLCSVEGQAPHGANVLTFGAGSRLTVL.

The CDR3 protein is CASSLALVNSPLHF. The CDR3 bases are TGTGCCAGCAGCTTAGCGTTGGTGAATTCACCCCTCCACTTT. The chain combines TRBV7-9 with TRBJ1-6, with D hard to call. The germline V gene has CDR1 SEHNR and CDR2 FQNEAQ (reference sequence). The ends were cut back, 0 bases at V and 7 bases at J, with 7 bases in the middle. This CDR3 has 14 amino acids.

This clone has just a few counts. The chain joins TRBV27 to TRBJ1-6; unclear D gene. The V gene's germline CDR1 is MNHEY and CDR2 SMNVEV (reference sequence). Trimming removed 6 bases from V and 7 bases from J, with 19 bases in between. The CDR3 is 16 amino acids. CDR3 amino acids: CASSRDEAALNSPLHF. The CDR3 bases are TGTGCCAGCAGCCGAGACGAGGCGGCCCTAAATTCACCCCTCCACTTT.

The V call is TRBV14, the J call TRBJ2-7, with D hard to call. Germline assignment: CDR1 SGHDN and CDR2 FVKESK. This CDR3 is built from 15 residues. The ends were cut back, 1 base at V and 0 bases at J, with 10 bases in the middle. CDR3 region: CASSQGVGPSYEQYF. The CDR3 DNA follows: TGTGCCAGCAGCCAAGGGGTTGGACCCTCCTACGAGCAGTACTTC.

This clone was seen more than once but under ten times. V and J are TRBV4-1 and TRBJ2-7; tentative D call: TRBD1 (6 bases). This CDR3 is 13 amino acids long. Germline CDR1 is MGHRA and CDR2 is YSYEKL. Between the trimmed V and J ends, which lost 4 bases and 3 bases, there was a span of 10 bases. The CDR3 bases are TGCGCCAGCAGCCTCTGGGACAACTACGAGCAGTACTTC. As protein: CASSLWDNYEQYF.

This chain joins TRBV7-3 and TRBJ2-1, with TRBD1 matching 8 bases. V dropped 4 bases and J dropped 4; count of bases not matched to a gene: 6. In germline, CDR1 is SGHTA, CDR2 FQGTGA. CDR3 length: 15 amino acids. CDR3 sequence: CASSSGGTGYNEQFF. The CDR3 coding sequence is TGTGCCAGCAGCTCTGGGGGGACAGGATACAATGAGCAGTTCTTC.

This clone was recorded a few times. This chain joins TRBV9 and TRBJ1-4, with a tentative D call TRBD1 (6 bases). V was clipped by 2 bases and J by 3 bases, with 11 bases between them. The CDR3 spans 15 residues. The V gene's germline CDR1 is SGDLS and CDR2 YYNGEE. The CDR3 sequence is CASSVKTGPNEKLFF. The CDR3 nucleotides are TGTGCCAGCAGCGTGAAGACAGGCCCTAATGAAAAACTGTTTTTT.

The rearrangement joins TRBV2 to TRBJ2-5; 9 nucleotides align to TRBD2. The CDR3 is 19 amino acids. Per the germline V gene, CDR1 is SNHLY and CDR2 is FYNNEI. J lost 4 bases, V lost 0 bases, and 15 bases had no gene match. In DNA, the CDR3 is TGTGCCAGCAGTGAAGCGCGGCTAGCGGGGAGGTTGATTGGAGAGACCCAGTACTTC. It encodes CASSEARLAGRLIGETQYF.

The chain links TRBV6-1 to TRBJ1-5; D gene uncertain. The CDR3 runs 13 residues. V lost 3 bases and J lost 4, with 7 bases in between. Germline V gives CDR1 MNHNS, CDR2 SASEGT. The CDR3 protein is CASSEVPNQPQHF. The CDR3 DNA follows: TGTGCCAGCAGTGAGGTCCCAAATCAGCCCCAGCATTTT.

This clone has only a few counts. The chain joins TRBV30 to TRBJ2-3; TRBD2 matches at 7 bases. With 0 bases clipped from V and 2 bases from J, the junction kept 2 bases outside the gene matches. Germline lookup yields CDR1 GTSNPN and CDR2 SVGIG (reference sequence). This CDR3 has 14 residues. CDR3 amino acids: CAWSVSGTTDTQYF. The CDR3 DNA follows: TGTGCCTGGAGTGTAAGCGGGACCACAGATACGCAGTATTTT.

In its sample, this clone was seen a few times. V usage is TRBV5-6 and J usage is TRBJ1-1; D is unresolved. Germline V lookup: CDR1 SGHDT, CDR2 YYEEEE. With 1 base removed from V and 4 bases from J, the gap between germline ends came to 8 bases. There are 13 residues in the CDR3. CDR3 coding DNA: TGTGCCAGCAGCTTGACGGTGACCACTGAAGCTTTCTTT. It specifies CASSLTVTTEAFF.